A selection of T cell receptor beta chains follows, all from one sample in a study of neoadjuvant anti-PD-1 for oral cavity cancer. Repertoires were generated with immunoSEQ multiplex PCR, while TCRdb's copy carries only in-frame clones and drops some. The sample has more than 10,000 clones; about 60% are singletons. Sequences were derived from PBMCs, sampled before nivolumab (anti-PD-1) treatment. Source of these receptors: a person between 35 and 79 years old with oral cavity squamous cell carcinoma. CDR3s include the opening cysteine and the closing phenylalanine or tryptophan. The D gene is left open where the match is weak. Where a row states a size, it is once, few, many or the class of an expanded clone; other rows omit it.

TRBJ1-5	-	-	TRBV15	CATSHGGAGNQPQHF	TGTGCCACCAGCCATGGAGGGGCGGGCAATCAGCCCCAGCATTTT
TRBJ2-3	-	TRBD2	TRBV27	CASKLAGARDTQYF	TGTGCCAGCAAGCTAGCGGGGGCACGGGATACGCAGTATTTT
TRBJ1-1	-	TRBD1	TRBV30	CAWKGWDREAFF	TGTGCCTGGAAGGGATGGGACAGGGAAGCTTTCTTT
TRBJ1-3	few	-	TRBV19	CASSVGGTRSNTIYF	TGTGCCAGTAGTGTTGGGGGTACGCGGTCAAACACCATATATTTT
TRBJ1-1	-	-	TRBV27	CASSRQMNTEAFF	TGTGCCAGCAGTAGACAGATGAACACTGAAGCTTTCTTT
TRBJ1-3	few	-	TRBV25-1	CASRGEVAGNTIYF	TGTGCCTCCCGGGGGGAGGTGGCTGGAAACACCATATATTTT
TRBJ1-4	-	-	TRBV28	CASSSDATIHNEKLFF	TGTGCCAGCAGTTCCGACGCTACGATACATAATGAAAAACTGTTTTTT
TRBJ2-2	few	-	TRBV7-8	CASSSWAANTGELFF	TGTGCCAGCAGCTCCTGGGCTGCAAACACCGGGGAGCTGTTTTTT
TRBJ2-5	-	-	TRBV19	CASSPTRVRETQYF	TGTGCCAGTAGTCCTACTAGGGTCAGGGAGACCCAGTACTTC
TRBJ2-3	-	TRBD2	TRBV7-2	CASSRGGGRGTDTQYF	TGTGCCAGCAGCCGGGGCGGGGGGCGCGGGACAGATACGCAGTATTTT
TRBJ1-2	-	TRBD1	TRBV5-6	CASSLGHRGIYGYTF	TGTGCCAGCAGCTTGGGCCACAGGGGGATCTATGGCTACACCTTC
TRBJ1-5	-	-	TRBV18	CASSLDSHSNQPQHF	TGTGCCAGCTCCCTGGACAGTCATAGCAATCAGCCCCAGCATTTT